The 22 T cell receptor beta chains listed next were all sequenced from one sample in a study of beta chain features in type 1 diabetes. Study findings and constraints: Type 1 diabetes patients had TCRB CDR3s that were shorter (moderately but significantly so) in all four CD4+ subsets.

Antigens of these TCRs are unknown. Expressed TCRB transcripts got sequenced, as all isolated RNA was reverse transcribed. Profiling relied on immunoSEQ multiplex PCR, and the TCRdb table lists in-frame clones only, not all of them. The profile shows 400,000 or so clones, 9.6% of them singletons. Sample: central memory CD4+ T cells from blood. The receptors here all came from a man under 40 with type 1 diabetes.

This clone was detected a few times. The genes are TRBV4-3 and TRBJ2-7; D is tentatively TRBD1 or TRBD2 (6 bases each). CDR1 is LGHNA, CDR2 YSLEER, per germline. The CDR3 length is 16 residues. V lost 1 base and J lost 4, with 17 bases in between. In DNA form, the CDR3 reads TGCGCCAGCAGCCAAGGAGCGGCGGGACAACTATACGAGCAGTACTTC. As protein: CASSQGAAGQLYEQYF.

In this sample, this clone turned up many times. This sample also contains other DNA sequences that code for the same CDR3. The CDR3 loop is CASSYSRVYNEQFF. In DNA form, the CDR3 reads TGTGCCAGCAGTTACTCAAGGGTATACAATGAGCAGTTCTTC. V gene TRBV6-6 combines with J gene TRBJ2-1; D is ambiguous. The V gene's germline CDR1 is MNHNY and CDR2 SVGAGI (reference sequence). The CDR3 covers 14 residues. V was cut by 0 bases and J by 4 bases, with 7 bases left in between.

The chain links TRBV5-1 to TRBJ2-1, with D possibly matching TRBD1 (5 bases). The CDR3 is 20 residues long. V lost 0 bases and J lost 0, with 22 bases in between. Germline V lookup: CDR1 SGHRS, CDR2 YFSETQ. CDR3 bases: TGCGCCAGCAGCTTGGCCGGCCAGGGTGCTATCGCCGTCTCCTACAATGAGCAGTTCTTC. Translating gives CASSLAGQGAIAVSYNEQFF.

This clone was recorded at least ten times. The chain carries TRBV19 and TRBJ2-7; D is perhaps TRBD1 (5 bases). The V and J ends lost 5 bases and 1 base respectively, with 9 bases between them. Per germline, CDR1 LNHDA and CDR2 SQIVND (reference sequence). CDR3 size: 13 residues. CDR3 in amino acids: CASSVRQSYEQYF. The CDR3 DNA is TGTGCCAGTAGTGTCCGACAGTCCTACGAGCAGTACTTC.

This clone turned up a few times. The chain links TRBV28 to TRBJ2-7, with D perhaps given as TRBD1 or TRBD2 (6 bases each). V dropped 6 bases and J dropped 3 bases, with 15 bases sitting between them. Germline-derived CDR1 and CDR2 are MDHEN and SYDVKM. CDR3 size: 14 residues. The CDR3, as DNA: TGTGCCAGCAGGCTGTCGGGGGCAGGCTACGAGCAGTACTTC. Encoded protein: CASRLSGAGYEQYF. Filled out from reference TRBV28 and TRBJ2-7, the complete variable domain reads DVKVTQSSRYLVKRTGEKVFLECVQDMDHENMFWYRQDPGLGLRLIYFSYDVKMKEKGDIPEGYSVSREKKERFSLILESASTNQTSMYLCASRLSGAGYEQYFGPGTRLTVT.

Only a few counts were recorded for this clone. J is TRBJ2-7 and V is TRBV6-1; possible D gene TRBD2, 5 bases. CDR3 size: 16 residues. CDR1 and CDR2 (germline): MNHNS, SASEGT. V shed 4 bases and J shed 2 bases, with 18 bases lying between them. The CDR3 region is CASSALSAGPTYEQYF. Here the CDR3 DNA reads TGTGCCAGCAGTGCCCTTAGCGCGGGCCCTACCTACGAGCAGTACTTC.

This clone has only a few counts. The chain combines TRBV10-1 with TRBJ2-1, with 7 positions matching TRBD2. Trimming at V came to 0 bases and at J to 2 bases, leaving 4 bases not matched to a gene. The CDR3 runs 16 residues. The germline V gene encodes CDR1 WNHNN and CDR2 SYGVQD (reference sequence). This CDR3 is CASSESRAGTYNEQFF. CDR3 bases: TGCGCCAGCAGTGAGTCGAGAGCGGGGACCTACAATGAGCAGTTCTTC.

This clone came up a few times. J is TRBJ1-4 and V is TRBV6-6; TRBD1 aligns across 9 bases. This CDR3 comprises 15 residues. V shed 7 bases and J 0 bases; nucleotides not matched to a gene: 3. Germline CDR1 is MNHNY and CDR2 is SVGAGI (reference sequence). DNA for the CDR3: TGTGCCAGCACCGGGACAGGGACAACTAATGAAAAACTGTTTTTT. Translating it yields CASTGTGTTNEKLFF.

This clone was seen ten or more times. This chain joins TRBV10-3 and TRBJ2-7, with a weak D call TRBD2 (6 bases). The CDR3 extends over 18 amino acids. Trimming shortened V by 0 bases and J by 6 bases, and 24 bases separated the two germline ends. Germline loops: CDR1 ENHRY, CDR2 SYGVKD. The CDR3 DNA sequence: TGTGCCATCAGTGAGTCTGAGGGTTCGGGGCAGGGAGGACGCGAGCAGTACTTC. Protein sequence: CAISESEGSGQGGREQYF.

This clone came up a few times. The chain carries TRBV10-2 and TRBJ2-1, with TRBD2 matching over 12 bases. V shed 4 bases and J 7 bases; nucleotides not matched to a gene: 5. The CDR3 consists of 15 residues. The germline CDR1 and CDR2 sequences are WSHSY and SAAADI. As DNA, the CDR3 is TGCGCCAGCAGTGGTAGACTAGCGGGAGAGAATGAGCAGTTCTTC. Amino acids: CASSGRLAGENEQFF.

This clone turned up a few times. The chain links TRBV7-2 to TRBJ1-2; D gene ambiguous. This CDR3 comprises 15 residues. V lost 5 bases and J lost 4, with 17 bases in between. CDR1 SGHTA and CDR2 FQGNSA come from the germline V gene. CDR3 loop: CASSDRSSGSYGYTF. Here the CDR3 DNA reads TGTGCCAGCAGCGACCGATCATCAGGCTCCTATGGCTACACCTTC. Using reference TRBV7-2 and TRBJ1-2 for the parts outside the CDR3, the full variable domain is GAGVSQSPSNKVTEKGKDVELRCDPISGHTALYWYRQSLGQGLEFLIYFQGNSAPDKSGLPSDRFSAERTGGSVSTLTIQRTQQEDSAVYLCASSDRSSGSYGYTFGSGTRLTVV.

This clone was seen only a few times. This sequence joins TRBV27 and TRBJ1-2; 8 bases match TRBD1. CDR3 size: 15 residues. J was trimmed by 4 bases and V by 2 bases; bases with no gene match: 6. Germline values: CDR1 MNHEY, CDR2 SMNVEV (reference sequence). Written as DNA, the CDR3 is TGTGCCAGCAGTTTAGAGGCCGACAGGGGCTATGGCTACACCTTC. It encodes CASSLEADRGYGYTF.

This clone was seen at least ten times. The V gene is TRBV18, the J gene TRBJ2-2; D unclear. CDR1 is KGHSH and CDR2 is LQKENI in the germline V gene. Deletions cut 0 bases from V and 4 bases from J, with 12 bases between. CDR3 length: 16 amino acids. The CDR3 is CASSPPELRTTGELFF. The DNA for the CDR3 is TGTGCCAGCTCACCACCGGAGTTGAGAACCACCGGGGAGCTGTTTTTT.

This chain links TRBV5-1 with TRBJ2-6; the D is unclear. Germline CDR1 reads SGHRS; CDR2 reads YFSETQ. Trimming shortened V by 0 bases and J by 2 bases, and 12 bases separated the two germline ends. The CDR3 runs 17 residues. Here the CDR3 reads CASSLVIVGTGANVLTF. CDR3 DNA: TGCGCCAGCAGCTTGGTTATAGTAGGGACTGGGGCCAACGTCCTGACTTTC.

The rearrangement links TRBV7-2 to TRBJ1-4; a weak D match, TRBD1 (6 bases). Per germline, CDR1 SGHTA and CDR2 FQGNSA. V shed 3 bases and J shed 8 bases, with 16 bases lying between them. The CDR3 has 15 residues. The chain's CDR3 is CASSFSGGTPEKLFF. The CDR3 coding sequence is TGTGCCAGCAGCTTCTCAGGCGGGACACCGGAAAAACTGTTTTTT.

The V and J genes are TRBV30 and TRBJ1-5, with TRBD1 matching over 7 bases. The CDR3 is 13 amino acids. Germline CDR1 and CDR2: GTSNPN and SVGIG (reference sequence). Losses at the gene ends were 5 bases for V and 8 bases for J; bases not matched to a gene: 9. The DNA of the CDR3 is TGTGCCTGGTCGGACAGGTTTATAGAGCCCCAGCATTTT. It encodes CAWSDRFIEPQHF. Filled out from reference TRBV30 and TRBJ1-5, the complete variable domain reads SQTIHQWPATLVQPVGSPLSLECTVEGTSNPNLYWYRQAAGRGLQLLFYSVGIGQISSEVPQNLSASRPQDRQFILSSKKLLLSDSGFYLCAWSDRFIEPQHFGDGTRLSIL.

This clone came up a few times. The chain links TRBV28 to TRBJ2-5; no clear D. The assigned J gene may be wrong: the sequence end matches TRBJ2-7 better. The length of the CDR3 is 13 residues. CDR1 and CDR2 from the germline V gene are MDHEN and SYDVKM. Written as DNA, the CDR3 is TGTGCCAGCAGTTTGACGGACTCCTACGAGCAGTACTTC. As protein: CASSLTDSYEQYF.

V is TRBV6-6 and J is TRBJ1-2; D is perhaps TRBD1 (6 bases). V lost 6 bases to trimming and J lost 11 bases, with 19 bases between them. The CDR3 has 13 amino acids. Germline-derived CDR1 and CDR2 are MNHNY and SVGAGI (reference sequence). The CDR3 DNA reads TGTGCCAGCAGCTACCAGGACAGACCAGGATACACCTTC. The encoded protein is CASSYQDRPGYTF.

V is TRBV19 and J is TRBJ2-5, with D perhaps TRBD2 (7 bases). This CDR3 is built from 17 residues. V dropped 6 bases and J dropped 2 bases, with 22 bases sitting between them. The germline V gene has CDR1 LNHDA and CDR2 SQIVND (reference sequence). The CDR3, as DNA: TGTGCCAGTAGCCCTTCGGACAGCGGGGTAAAACAAGAGACCCAGTACTTC. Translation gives CASSPSDSGVKQETQYF. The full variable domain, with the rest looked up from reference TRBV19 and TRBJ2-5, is DGGITQSPKYLFRKEGQNVTLSCEQNLNHDAMYWYRQDPGQGLRLIYYSQIVNDFQKGDIAEGYSVSREKKESFPLTVTSAQKNPTAFYLCASSPSDSGVKQETQYFGPGTRLLVL.

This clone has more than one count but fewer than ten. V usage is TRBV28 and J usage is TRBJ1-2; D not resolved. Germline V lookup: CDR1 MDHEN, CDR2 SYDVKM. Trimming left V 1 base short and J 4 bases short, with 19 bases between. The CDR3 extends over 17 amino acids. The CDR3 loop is CASSLLGSGSGSYGYTF. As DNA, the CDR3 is TGTGCCAGCAGTTTATTGGGGTCGGGTTCTGGGAGCTATGGCTACACCTTC.

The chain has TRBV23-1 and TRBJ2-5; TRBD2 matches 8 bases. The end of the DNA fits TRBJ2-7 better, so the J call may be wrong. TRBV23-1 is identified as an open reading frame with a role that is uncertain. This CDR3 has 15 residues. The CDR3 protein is CASSQDSGSSYEQYF. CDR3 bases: TGCGCCAGCAGTCAAGACAGCGGGAGCTCCTACGAGCAGTACTTC.

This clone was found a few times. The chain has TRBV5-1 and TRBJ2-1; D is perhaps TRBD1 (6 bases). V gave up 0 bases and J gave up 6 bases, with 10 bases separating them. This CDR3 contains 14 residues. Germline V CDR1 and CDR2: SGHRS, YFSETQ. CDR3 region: CASSLVAQGNEQFF. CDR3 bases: TGCGCCAGCAGCTTGGTAGCACAGGGCAATGAGCAGTTCTTC.